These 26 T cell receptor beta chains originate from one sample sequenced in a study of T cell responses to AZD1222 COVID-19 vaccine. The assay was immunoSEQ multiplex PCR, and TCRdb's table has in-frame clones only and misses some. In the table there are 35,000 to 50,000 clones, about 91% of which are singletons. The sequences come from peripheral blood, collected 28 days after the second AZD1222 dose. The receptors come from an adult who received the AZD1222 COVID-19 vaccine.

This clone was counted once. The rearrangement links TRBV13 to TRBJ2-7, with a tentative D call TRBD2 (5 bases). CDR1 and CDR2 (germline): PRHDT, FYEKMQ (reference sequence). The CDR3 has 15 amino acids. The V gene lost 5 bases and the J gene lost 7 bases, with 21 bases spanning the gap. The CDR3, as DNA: TGTGCCAGCAGCGACATAGGACTGGAGATTGGGGAGCAGTACTTC. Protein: CASSDIGLEIGEQYF.

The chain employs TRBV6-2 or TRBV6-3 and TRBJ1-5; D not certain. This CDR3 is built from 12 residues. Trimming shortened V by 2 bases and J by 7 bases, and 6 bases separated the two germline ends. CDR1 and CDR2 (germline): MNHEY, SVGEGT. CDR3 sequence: CASSYRAQPQHF. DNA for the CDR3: TGTGCCAGCAGTTACAGGGCACAGCCCCAGCATTTT.

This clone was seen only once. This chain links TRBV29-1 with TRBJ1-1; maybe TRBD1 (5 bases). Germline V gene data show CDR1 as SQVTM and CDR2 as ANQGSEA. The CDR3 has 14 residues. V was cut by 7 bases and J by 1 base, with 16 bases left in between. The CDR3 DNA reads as TGCAGCGCCGCGAGCAGGACATCGAACACTGAAGCTTTCTTT. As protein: CSAASRTSNTEAFF.

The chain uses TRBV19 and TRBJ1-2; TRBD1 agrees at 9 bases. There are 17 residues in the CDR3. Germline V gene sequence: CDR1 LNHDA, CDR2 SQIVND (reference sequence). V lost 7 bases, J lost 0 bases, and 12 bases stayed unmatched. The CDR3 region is CASNPGTGTGSNYGYTF. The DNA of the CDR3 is TGTGCCAGTAACCCCGGGACAGGGACCGGATCTAACTATGGCTACACCTTC. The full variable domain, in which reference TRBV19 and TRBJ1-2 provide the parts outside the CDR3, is DGGITQSPKYLFRKEGQNVTLSCEQNLNHDAMYWYRQDPGQGLRLIYYSQIVNDFQKGDIAEGYSVSREKKESFPLTVTSAQKNPTAFYLCASNPGTGTGSNYGYTFGSGTRLTVV.

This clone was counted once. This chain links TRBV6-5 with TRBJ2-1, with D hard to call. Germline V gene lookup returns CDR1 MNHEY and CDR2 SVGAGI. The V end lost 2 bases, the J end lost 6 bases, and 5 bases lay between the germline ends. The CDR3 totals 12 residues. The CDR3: CASSYNANEQFF. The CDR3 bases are TGTGCCAGCAGTTACAATGCCAATGAGCAGTTCTTC.

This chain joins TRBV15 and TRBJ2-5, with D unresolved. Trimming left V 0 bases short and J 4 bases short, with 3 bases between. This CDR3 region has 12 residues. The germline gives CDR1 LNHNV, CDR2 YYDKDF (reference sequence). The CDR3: CATSRERETQYF. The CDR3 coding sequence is TGTGCCACCAGCAGAGAACGAGAGACCCAGTACTTC.

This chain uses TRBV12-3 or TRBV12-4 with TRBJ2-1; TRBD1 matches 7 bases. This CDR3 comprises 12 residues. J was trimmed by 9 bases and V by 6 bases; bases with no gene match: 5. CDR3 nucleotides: TGTGCCAGCAGGGACCCAGGGGGTGAGCAGTTCTTC. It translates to CASRDPGGEQFF.

DNA for the CDR3: TGTGCCATCAGTGCCGGGGCCGTAGGGGATCAGCCCCAGCATTTT. This encodes CAISAGAVGDQPQHF. The V call is TRBV10-3, the J call TRBJ1-5, with TRBD1 as a possible D gene (5 bases). Between the trimmed V and J ends, which lost 4 bases and 5 bases, there was a span of 15 bases. CDR3 size: 15 residues. Looked up from germline, CDR1 is ENHRY and CDR2 is SYGVKD.

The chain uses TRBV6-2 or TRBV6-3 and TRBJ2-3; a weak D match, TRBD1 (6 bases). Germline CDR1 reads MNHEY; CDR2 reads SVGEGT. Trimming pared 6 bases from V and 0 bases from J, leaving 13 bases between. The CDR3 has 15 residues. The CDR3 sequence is CASSLQGRSTDTQYF. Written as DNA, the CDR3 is TGTGCCAGCAGCCTACAGGGACGTAGCACAGATACGCAGTATTTT.

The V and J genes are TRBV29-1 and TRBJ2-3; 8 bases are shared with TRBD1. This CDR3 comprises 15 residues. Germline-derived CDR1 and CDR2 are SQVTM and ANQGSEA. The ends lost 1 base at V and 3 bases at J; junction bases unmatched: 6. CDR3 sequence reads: CSVEVGQGGTDTQYF. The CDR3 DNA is TGCAGCGTTGAAGTAGGACAGGGCGGGACAGATACGCAGTATTTT.

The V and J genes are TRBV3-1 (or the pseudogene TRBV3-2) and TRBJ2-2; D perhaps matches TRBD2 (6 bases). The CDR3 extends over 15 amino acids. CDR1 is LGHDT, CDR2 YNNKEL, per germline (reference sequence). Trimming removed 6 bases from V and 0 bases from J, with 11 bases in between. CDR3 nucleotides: TGTGCCAGCAGTGTAGGCGGGGCGAACACCGGGGAGCTGTTTTTT. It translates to CASSVGGANTGELFF.

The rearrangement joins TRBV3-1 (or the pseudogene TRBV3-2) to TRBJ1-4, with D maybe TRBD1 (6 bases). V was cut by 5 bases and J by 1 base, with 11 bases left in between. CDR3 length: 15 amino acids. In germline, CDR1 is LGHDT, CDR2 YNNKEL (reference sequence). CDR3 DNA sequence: TGTGCCAGCAGCATCAGGGGCAGAACTAATGAAAAACTGTTTTTT. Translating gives CASSIRGRTNEKLFF.

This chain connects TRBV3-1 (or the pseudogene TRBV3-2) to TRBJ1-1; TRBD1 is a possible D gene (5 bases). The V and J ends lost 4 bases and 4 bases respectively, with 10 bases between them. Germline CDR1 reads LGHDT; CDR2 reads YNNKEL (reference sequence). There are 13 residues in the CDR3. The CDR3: CASSLRQITEAFF. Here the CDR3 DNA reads TGTGCCAGCAGCCTCCGACAGATCACTGAAGCTTTCTTT.

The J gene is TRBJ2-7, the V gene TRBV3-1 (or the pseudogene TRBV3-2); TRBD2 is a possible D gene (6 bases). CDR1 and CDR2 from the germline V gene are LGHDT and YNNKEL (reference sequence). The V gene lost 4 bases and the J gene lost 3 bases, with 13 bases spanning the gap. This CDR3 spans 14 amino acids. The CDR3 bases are TGTGCCAGCAGCCCCTATAGCGGAAGCTACGAGCAGTACTTC. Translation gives CASSPYSGSYEQYF.

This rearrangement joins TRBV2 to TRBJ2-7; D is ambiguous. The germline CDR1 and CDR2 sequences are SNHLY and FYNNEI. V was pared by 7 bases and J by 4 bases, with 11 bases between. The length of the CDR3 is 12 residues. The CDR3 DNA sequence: TGTGCCAGCACCAGAAGTGAGTACGAGCAGTACTTC. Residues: CASTRSEYEQYF.

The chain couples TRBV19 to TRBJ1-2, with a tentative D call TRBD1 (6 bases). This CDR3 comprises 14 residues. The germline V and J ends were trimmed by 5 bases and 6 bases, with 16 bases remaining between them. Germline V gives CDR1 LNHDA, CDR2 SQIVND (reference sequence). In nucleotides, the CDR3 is TGTGCCAGTAGTCACCTCTCTAAGGGGGATGGCTACACCTTC. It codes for CASSHLSKGDGYTF.

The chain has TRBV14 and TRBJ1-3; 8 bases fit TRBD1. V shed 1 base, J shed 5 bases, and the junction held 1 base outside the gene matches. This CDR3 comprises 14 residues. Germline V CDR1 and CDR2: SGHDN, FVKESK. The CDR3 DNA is TGTGCCAGCAGCCAAGCAGGGGGCAGAAACACCATATATTTT. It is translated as CASSQAGGRNTIYF.

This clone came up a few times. The CDR3 DNA follows: TGTGCCAGCAGAGGCCTGACAGGAACTAGACACGAGCAGTACTTC. Translation: CASRGLTGTRHEQYF. V gene TRBV6-5 combines with J gene TRBJ2-7; the D gene is possibly TRBD1 (6 bases). The CDR3 consists of 15 residues. The germline gives CDR1 MNHEY, CDR2 SVGAGI. V lost 6 bases and J lost 5, with 20 bases in between.

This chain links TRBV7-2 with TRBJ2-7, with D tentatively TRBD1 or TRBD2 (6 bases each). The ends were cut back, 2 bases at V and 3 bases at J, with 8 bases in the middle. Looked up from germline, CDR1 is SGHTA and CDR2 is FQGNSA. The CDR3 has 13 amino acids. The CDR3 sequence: CASSLRGDYEQYF. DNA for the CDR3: TGTGCCAGCAGCTTAAGGGGGGACTACGAGCAGTACTTC.

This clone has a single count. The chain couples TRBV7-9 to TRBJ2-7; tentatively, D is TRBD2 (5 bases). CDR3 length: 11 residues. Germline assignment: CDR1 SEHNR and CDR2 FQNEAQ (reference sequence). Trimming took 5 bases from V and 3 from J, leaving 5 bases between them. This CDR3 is CASSRGYEQYF. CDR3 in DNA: TGTGCCAGCAGCCGGGGCTACGAGCAGTACTTC.

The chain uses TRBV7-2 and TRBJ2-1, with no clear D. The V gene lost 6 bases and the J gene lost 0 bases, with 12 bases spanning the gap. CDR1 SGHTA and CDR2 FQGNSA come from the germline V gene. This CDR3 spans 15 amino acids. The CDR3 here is CASSSKRSSYNEQFF. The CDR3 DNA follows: TGTGCCAGCAGTTCCAAACGGAGCTCCTACAATGAGCAGTTCTTC.

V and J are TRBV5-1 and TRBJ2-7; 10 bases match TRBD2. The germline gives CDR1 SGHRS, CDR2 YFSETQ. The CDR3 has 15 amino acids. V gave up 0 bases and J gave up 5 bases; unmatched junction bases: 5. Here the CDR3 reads CASSLEREGIDEQYF. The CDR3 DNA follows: TGCGCCAGCAGCTTGGAGCGGGAGGGCATCGACGAGCAGTACTTC.

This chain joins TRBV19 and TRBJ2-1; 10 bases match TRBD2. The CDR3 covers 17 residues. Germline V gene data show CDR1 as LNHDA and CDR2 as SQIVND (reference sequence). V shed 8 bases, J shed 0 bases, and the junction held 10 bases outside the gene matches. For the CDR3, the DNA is TGTGCCAGTTACCTCGGGCTAGCGGGGGACTCCTACAATGAGCAGTTCTTC. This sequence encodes CASYLGLAGDSYNEQFF.

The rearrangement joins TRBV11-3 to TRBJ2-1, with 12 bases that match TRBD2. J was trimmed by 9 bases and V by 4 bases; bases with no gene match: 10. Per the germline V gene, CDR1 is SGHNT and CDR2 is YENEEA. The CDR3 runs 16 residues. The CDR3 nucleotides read TGTGCCAGCAGCTCGATGACTAGCGGGAGAGTTGGTGAGCAGTTCTTC. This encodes CASSSMTSGRVGEQFF.

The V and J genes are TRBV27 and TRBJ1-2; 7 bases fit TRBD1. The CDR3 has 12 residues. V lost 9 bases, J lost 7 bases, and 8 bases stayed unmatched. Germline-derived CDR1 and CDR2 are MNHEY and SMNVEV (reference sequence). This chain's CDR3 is CASKQGFGGYTF. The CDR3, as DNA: TGTGCCAGTAAACAGGGGTTTGGTGGCTACACCTTC.

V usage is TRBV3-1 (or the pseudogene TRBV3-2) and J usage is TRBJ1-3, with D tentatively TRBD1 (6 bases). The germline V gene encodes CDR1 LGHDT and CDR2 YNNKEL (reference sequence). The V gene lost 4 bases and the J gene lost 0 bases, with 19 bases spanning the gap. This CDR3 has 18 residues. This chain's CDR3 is CASSPLKDSGDSGNTIYF. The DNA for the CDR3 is TGTGCCAGCAGCCCCCTGAAGGACAGCGGGGACTCTGGAAACACCATATATTTT.